This TCR beta chain appears in the sequencing data of a study of T cell responses to AZD1222 COVID-19 vaccine. Study conclusions and caveats: A mostly white British donor set with more females was recruited, and clonal diversity was possibly underestimated.

As to this clone: Its antigen is currently unknown.

Between the trimmed V and J ends, which lost 0 bases and 6 bases, there was a span of 17 bases. The CDR3 is 16 residues long. Germline CDR1 KGHSH, CDR2 LQKENI. Only in-frame clones appear in the TCRdb table, and some are missing; sequencing was by immunoSEQ multiplex PCR. The sample includes 120,000 or so clones, around 89% of them seen just once. The analysis combined second doses at about 4 or about 12 weeks. The sequence was collected from an adult who received the AZD1222 COVID-19 vaccine. The gene calls are TRBV18 and TRBJ1-2; tentative D call: TRBD1 (6 bases). The material sequenced was peripheral blood, taken 28 days after the second AZD1222 dose. The CDR3 is CASSPPSLTGAHGYTF. The CDR3 DNA reads TGTGCCAGCTCACCACCGTCTCTTACGGGGGCCCATGGCTACACCTTC.